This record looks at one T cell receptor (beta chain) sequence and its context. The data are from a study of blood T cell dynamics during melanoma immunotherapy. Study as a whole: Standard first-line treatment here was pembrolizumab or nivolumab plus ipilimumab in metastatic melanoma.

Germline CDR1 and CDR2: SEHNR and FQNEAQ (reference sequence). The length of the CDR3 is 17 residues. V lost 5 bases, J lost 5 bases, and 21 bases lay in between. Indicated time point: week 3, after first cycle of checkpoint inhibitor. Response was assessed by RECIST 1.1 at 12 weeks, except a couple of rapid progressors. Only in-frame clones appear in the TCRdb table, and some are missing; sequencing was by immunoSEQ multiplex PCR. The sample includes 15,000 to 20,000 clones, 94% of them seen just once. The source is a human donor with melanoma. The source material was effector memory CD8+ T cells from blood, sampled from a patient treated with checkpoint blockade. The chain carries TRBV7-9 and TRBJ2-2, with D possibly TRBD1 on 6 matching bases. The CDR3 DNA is TGTGCCAGCAGCCCAATACGCAGGACAGAGGAAACCGGGGAGCTGTTTTTT. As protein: CASSPIRRTEETGELFF. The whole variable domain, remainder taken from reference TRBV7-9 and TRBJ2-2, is DTGVSQNPRHKITKRGQNVTFRCDPISEHNRLYWYRQTLGQGPEFLTYFQNEAQLEKSRLLSDRFSAERPKGSFSTLEIQRTEQGDSAMYLCASSPIRRTEETGELFFGEGSRLTVL.